This T cell receptor beta chain appears in the sequencing data of a study of blood T cell repertoires in COVID-19. About the study: The United States, Italy and Spain provided the acute and convalescent COVID-19 samples. T cells, B-cell-depleted T cells, or PBMCs provided the cDNA or gDNA that served as material.

Original handling: Estimation of nucleated cell counts was performed using reference gene primer amplification. The data were produced by immunoSEQ multiplex PCR, yet TCRdb's version contains in-frame clones alone and is incomplete. D and trimming were read from the DNA, whereas the V and J calls and clone size are those reported in that table. Of roughly 46,000 clones listed, around 83% are singletons. CDR1 and CDR2 (germline): MNHNY, SVGAGI (reference sequence). Unmatched junction bases numbered 7, after V lost 5 bases and J lost 3 bases. CDR3 size: 16 residues. The chain recombines TRBV6-6 with TRBJ1-6, with TRBD1 identical over 7 bases. This clonotype originated in a man aged 60-69 years with active COVID-19. The sequencing input was peripheral blood. The CDR3 nucleotides are TGTGCCAGCAGTACCGGACAGGCTTACTATAATTCACCCCTCCACTTT. This translates into CASSTGQAYYNSPLHF.